This T cell receptor beta chain appears in the sequencing data of a study of CD8+CD57+ T cells in acquired aplastic anemia. Genomic DNA served as template for TCR beta VDJ and CDR3 profiling. TCRdb processed the reads anew with MiXCR; each CDR3 protein has one entry. The profile covers 150,000 to 200,000 distinct CDR3 sequences, with 45% to 60% appearing a single time and approximately 13% taken by the ten largest. The CDR3 is 11 residues long. V lost 4 bases and J lost 4, with 8 bases in between. Germline-derived CDR1 and CDR2 are SQVTM and ANQGSEA. Only patients with CD8+CD57+ cell expansion on flow cytometry were chosen for sequencing. Untreated patients provided the blood samples, with no therapy given before sampling.

V usage is TRBV29-1 and J usage is TRBJ2-7, with D unresolved. The sequence derives from a human donor with aplastic anemia. Sequencing used sorted CD4+, CD8+, or CD8+CD57+ T cells (not recorded which) from PBMCs. In DNA, the CDR3 is TGCAGCGTTGTCTACCAGTACGAGCAGTACTTC. Amino acids: CSVVYQYEQYF.